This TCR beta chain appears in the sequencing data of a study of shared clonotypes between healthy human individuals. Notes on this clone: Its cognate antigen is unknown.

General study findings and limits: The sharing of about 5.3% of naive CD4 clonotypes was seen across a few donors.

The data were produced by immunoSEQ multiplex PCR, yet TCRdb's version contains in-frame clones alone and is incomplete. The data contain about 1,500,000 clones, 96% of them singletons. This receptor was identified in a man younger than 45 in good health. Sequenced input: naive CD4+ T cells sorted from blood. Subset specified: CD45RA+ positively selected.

CDR3 DNA: TGTGCCAGTAGTACTAATCCGGGACAGGGCTCTCCAGAAGTGTGGGGGATATATCAGCCCCAGCATTTT. Its protein product is CASSTNPGQGSPEVWGIYQPQHF. The chain has TRBV19 and TRBJ1-5, with 9 bases that match TRBD1. Losses at the gene ends were 4 bases for V and 5 bases for J; bases not matched to a gene: 30. This CDR3 spans 23 amino acids. CDR1 is LNHDA, CDR2 SQIVND, per germline (reference sequence).